The entry below describes one TCR beta chain. Antigen unknown. The data are from a study of OX40 agonist ivuxolimab in advanced cancers. Study in general: Given to patients was ivuxolimab, an agonistic anti-OX40 (CD134) antibody. Patients treated during dose escalation were battling hepatocellular carcinoma, melanoma, renal cell or head and neck cancer.

Study-level points and caveats: Researchers report that CD8+ T cells had, on average, more expanded clones than CD4+.

The assay was immunoSEQ multiplex PCR, and TCRdb's table has in-frame clones only and misses some. This table holds approximately 75,000 clones, under 80% found once. The CDR3 is made up of 13 amino acids. Deletions cut 0 bases from V and 4 bases from J, with 6 bases between. The germline CDR1 and CDR2 sequences are LNHNV and YYDKDF (reference sequence). The TCR sequence derives from an adult with an advanced solid tumor such as melanoma, head and neck, liver or kidney cancer. V usage is TRBV15 and J usage is TRBJ1-2; D remains ambiguous. The source was CD4+ or CD8+ T cells sorted from blood, collected in a trial of the OX40 agonist ivuxolimab. As DNA, the CDR3 is TGTGCCACCAGCAGAGAAGGCAGCTATGGCTACACCTTC. Translated: CATSREGSYGYTF.